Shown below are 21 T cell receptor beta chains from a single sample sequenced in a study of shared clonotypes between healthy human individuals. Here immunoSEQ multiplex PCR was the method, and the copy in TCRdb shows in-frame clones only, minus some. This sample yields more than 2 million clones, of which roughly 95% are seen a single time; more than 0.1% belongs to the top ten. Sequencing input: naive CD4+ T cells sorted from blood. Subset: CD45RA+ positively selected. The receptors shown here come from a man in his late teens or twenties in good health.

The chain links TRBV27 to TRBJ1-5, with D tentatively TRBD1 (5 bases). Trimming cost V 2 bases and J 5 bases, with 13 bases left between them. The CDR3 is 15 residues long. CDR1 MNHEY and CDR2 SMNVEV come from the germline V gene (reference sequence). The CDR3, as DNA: TGTGCCAGCAGTTTAGAGGGGCGCGCAGATCAGCCCCAGCATTTT. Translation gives CASSLEGRADQPQHF.

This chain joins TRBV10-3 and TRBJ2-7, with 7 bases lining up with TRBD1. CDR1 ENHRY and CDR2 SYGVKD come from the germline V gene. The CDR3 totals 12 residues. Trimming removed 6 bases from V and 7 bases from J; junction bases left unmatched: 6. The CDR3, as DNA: TGTGCCATCAGGGGGACAGCTCAGGAGCAGTACTTC. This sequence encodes CAIRGTAQEQYF.

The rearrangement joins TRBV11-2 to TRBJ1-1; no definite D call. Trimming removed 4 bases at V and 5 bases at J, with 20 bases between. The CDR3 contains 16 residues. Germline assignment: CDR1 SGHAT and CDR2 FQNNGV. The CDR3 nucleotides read TGTGCCAGCAGCTCCTCACGCGGGCCCCGGGAGACTGAAGCTTTCTTT. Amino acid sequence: CASSSSRGPRETEAFF. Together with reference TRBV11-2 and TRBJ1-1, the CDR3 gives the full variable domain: EAGVAQSPRYKIIEKRQSVAFWCNPISGHATLYWYQQILGQGPKLLIQFQNNGVVDDSQLPKDRFSAERLKGVDSTLKIQPAKLEDSAVYLCASSSSRGPRETEAFFGQGTRLTVV.

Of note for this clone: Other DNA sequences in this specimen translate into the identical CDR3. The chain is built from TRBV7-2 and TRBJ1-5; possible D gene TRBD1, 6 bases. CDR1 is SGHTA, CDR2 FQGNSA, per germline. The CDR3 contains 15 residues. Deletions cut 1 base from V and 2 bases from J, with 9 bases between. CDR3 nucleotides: TGTGCCAGCAGCTTAGACAGGGAGGGCAATCAGCCCCAGCATTTT. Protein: CASSLDREGNQPQHF.

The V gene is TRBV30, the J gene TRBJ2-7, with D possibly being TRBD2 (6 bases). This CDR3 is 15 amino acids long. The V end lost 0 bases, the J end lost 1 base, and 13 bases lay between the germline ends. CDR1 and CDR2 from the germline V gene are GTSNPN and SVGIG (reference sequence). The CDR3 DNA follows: TGTGCCTGGAGTGTAGGCGGGAAAACGTCCTACGAGCAGTACTTC. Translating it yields CAWSVGGKTSYEQYF.

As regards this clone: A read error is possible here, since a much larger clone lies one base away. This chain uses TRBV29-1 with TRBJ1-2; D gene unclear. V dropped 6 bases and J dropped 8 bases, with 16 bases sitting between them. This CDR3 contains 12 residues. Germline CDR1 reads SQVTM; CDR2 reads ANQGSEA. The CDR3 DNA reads TGCAGCGTCGGAGAGAGTACGGCAGGCTACACCTTC. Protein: CSVGESTAGYTF.

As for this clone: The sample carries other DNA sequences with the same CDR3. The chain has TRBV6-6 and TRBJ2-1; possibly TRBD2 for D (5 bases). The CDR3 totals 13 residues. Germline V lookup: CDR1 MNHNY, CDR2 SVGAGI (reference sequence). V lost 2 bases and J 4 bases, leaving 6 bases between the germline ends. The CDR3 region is CASSYEGYNEQFF. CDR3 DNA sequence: TGTGCCAGCAGTTACGAGGGTTACAATGAGCAGTTCTTC.

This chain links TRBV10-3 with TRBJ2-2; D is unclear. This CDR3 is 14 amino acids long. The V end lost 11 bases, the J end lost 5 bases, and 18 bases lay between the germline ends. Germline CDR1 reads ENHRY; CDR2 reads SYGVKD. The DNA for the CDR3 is TGTGCCGCCTCCTCAGTTTTAAGGACCGGGGAGCTGTTTTTT. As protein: CAASSVLRTGELFF.

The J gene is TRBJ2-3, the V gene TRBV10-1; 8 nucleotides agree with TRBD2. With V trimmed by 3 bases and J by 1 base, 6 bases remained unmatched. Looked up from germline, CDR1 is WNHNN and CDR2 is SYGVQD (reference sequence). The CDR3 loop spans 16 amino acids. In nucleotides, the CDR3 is TGCGCCAGCAGTGAAAAGGGACTAGGGGGCACAGATACGCAGTATTTT. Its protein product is CASSEKGLGGTDTQYF.

The CDR3 DNA is TGTGCCAGCAGCCAAGTAGGCCAGGGAGAGGGTCAGCCCCAGCATTTT. Protein sequence: CASSQVGQGEGQPQHF. The gene calls are TRBV4-2 and TRBJ1-5, with D possibly being TRBD1 (5 bases). V was shortened by 1 base and J by 6 bases, with 16 bases between the two germline ends. The CDR3 is made up of 16 amino acids. CDR1 LGHNA and CDR2 YNFKEQ come from the germline V gene.

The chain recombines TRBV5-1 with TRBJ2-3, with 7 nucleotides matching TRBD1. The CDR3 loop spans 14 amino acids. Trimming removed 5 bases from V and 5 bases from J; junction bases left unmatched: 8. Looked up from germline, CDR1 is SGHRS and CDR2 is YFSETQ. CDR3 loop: CASSTGDSKDTQYF. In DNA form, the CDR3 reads TGCGCCAGCAGTACAGGGGATTCGAAAGATACGCAGTATTTT.

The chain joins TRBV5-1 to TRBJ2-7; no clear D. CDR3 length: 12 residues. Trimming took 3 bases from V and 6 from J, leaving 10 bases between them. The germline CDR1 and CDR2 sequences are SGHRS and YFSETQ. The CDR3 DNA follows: TGCGCCAGCAGCTCCCCTCCGTCCGAGCAGTACTTC. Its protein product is CASSSPPSEQYF.

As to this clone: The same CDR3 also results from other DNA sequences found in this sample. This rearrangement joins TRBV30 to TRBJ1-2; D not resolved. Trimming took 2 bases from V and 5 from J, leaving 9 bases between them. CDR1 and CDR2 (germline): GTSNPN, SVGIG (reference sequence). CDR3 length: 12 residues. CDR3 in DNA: TGTGCCTGGAGTCCGGCAGGATATGGCTACACCTTC. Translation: CAWSPAGYGYTF.

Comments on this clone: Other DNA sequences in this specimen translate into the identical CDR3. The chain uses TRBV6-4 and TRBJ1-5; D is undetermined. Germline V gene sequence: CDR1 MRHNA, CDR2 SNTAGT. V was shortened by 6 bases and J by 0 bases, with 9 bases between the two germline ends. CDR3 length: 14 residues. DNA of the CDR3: TGTGCCAGCAGCGAGACATATAGCAATCAGCCCCAGCATTTT. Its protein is CASSETYSNQPQHF.

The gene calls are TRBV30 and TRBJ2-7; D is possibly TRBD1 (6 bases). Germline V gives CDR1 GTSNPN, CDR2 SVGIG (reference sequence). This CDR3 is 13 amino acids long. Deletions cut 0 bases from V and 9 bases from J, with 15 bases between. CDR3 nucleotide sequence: TGTGCCTGGAGTGTACCCAACGAGACAGGGCAGTACTTC. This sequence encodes CAWSVPNETGQYF.

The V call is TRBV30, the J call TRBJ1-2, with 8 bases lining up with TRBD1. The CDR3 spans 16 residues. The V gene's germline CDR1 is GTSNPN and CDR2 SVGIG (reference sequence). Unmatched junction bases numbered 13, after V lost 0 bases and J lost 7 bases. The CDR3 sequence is CAWSVRQGAGFGGYTF. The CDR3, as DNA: TGTGCCTGGAGTGTACGGCAGGGGGCTGGTTTTGGTGGCTACACCTTC.

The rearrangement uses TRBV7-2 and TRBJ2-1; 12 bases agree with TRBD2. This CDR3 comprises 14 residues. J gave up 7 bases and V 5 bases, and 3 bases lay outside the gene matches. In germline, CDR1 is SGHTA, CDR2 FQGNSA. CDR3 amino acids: CASSQTSGRNEQFF. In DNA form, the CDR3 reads TGTGCCAGCAGCCAGACTAGCGGGAGAAATGAGCAGTTCTTC. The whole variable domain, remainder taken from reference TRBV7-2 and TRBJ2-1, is GAGVSQSPSNKVTEKGKDVELRCDPISGHTALYWYRQSLGQGLEFLIYFQGNSAPDKSGLPSDRFSAERTGGSVSTLTIQRTQQEDSAVYLCASSQTSGRNEQFFGPGTRLTVL.

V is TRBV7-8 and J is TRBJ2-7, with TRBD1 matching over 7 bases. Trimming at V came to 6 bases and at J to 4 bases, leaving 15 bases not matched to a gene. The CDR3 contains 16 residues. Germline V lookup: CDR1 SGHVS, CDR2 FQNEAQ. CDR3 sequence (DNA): TGTGCCAGCAGTCCTACCCCCGGGACAGAAAATTACGAGCAGTACTTC. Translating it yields CASSPTPGTENYEQYF.

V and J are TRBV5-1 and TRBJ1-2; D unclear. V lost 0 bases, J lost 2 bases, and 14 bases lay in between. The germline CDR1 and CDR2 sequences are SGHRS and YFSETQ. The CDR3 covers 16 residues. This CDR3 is CASSLADPTTNYGYTF. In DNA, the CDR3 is TGCGCCAGCAGCTTGGCGGATCCAACAACCAACTATGGCTACACCTTC.

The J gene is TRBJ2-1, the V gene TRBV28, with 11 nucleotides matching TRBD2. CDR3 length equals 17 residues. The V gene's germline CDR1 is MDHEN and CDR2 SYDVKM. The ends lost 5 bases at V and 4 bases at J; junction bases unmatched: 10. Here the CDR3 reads CASSRIILAGAYNEQFF. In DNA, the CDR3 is TGTGCCAGCAGTCGTATCATACTAGCGGGGGCTTACAATGAGCAGTTCTTC.

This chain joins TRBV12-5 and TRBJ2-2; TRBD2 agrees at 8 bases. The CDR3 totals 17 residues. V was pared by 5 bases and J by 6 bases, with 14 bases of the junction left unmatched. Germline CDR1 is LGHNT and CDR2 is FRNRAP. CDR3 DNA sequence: TGTGCTAGTGGTCCCCTCGGGACTAGGCTTATGGCCGGGGAGCTGTTTTTT. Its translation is CASGPLGTRLMAGELFF.